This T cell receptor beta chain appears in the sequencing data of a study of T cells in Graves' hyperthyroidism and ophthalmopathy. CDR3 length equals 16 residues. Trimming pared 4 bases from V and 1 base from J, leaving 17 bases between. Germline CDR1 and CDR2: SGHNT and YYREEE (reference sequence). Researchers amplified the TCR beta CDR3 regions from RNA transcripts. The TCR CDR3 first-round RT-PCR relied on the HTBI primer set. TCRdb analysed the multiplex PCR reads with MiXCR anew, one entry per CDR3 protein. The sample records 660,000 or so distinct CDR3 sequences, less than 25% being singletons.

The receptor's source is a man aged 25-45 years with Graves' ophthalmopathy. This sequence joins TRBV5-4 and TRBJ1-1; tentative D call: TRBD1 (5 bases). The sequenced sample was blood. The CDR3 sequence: CASSPGTEGRNTEAFF. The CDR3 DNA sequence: TGTGCCAGCAGCCCGGGGACGGAAGGAAGGAACACTGAAGCTTTCTTT.